The clone carrying this T cell receptor beta chain was found a few times. Its antigen is not known. For the second PCR, which ran for about 7 to 11 cycles, a sample-barcoded 5' primer and a J-beta primer mix were used. TCRdb re-derived calls from the 5' RACE reads in MiXCR, one entry per CDR3 protein. The sample yields around 1.7 million distinct CDR3 sequences, approximately 30% seen once. This sample was included in a study of blood T cells in healthy people across ages. General study findings and limits: Naive T cell percentage by flow cytometry tracked strongly with beta diversity.

The CDR3 length is 16 residues. Trimming took 6 bases from V and 5 from J; bases not matched to a gene: 9. In germline, CDR1 is ENHRY, CDR2 SYGVKD. This TCR was recovered from a woman aged 25-40 years in good health. The chain links TRBV10-3 to TRBJ2-1; 11 nucleotides line up with TRBD2. The specimen was blood. The CDR3 nucleotides are TGTGCCATCAGCCTTCTCACTAGCGGGGGAAACAATGAGCAGTTCTTC. Translated, it gives CAISLLTSGGNNEQFF.